The present TCR beta chain was sequenced within a study of T cell repertoires in cytomegalovirus infection. At the level of the study: Public TCR beta signature analysis indicated the presence of both CMV infection and matching HLA type.

In TCRdb, the reads were re-called with MiXCR into one record per CDR3 protein. Of roughly 280,000 distinct CDR3 sequences in the sample, 9.1% are singletons; the top ten hold less than 15%. This clonotype was counted many times. Antigen: not known. Trimming took off 1 base at V and 5 bases at J, with 17 bases between the two ends. This CDR3 is built from 16 residues. Germline V gene lookup returns CDR1 KGHDR and CDR2 SFDVKD. General observations from the study: Dominating the ex vivo response were TCR beta clonotypes that were CMV-specific and HLA-C-restricted.

Input material: PBMCs. The V call is TRBV24-1, the J call TRBJ2-7; D remains ambiguous. The sequence derives from a human donor in good health (CMV status not recorded). Some clones in this sample may be carry-over from other donors' samples. The CDR3 protein is CATSDLISIPTDEQYF. CDR3 DNA: TGTGCCACCAGTGATTTAATTTCGATACCTACAGACGAGCAGTACTTC.